This T cell receptor beta chain was recovered during a study of breast tumors, draining lymph nodes, adjacent tissues. Study observations and caveats: Tumor and nontumor repertoires were significantly more similar in luminal-like than in basal-like breast cancer. Compared with lymph nodes, tumors were less diverse; compared with nontumor tissue, more. Tumor T cell lymph node origin was a supported hypothesis, not proven.

TCRdb itself ran the multiplex PCR reads through MiXCR, one entry per CDR3 protein. The sample consists of roughly 260,000 distinct CDR3 sequences, 30% to 35% of them appearing once. Germline V CDR1 and CDR2: LNHDA, SQIVND (reference sequence). Trimming shortened V by 3 bases and J by 9 bases, and 12 bases separated the two germline ends. The CDR3 totals 14 residues. Samples came from axillary lymph nodes draining the breast cancer. This clonotype was observed many times. Antigen: not known. The specimen sequenced was axillary lymph node tissue. The clonotype was recovered from a female donor with breast cancer. Some clones in this sample may be carry-over from other donors' samples. This rearrangement joins TRBV19 to TRBJ1-6; D uncertain. The chain's CDR3 is CASSISSDGSPLHF. For the CDR3, the DNA is TGTGCCAGTAGTATTTCATCCGATGGTTCACCCCTCCACTTT.